This is a list of T cell receptor beta chains from one sample in a study of response to subunit inactivated influenza vaccine. One entry per CDR3 protein results from TCRdb running MiXCR on the RT-PCR reads. The sample has under 200,000 distinct CDR3 sequences; around 9.9% are singletons. Here the sequenced sample was non-naive T cells sorted from PBMCs, taken roughly 46 days after vaccination. These receptors were collected from a man aged 50 or older who received an inactivated influenza vaccine. CDR3s include the opening cysteine and the closing phenylalanine or tryptophan.

v_call: TRBV30; j_call: TRBJ2-7; cdr3_aa: CAWSGTSGRPSFSYEQYF
v_call: TRBV6-1; j_call: TRBJ2-5; cdr3_aa: CATGRWVRETQYF
v_call: TRBV20-1; j_call: TRBJ1-2; cdr3_aa: CSARGGKGVGGYTF
v_call: TRBV5-1; j_call: TRBJ2-7; cdr3_aa: CASSLVGRIYEQYF
v_call: TRBV27; j_call: TRBJ2-2; cdr3_aa: CASSSRGPTGELFF
v_call: TRBV28; j_call: TRBJ2-7; cdr3_aa: CASSPSGRAREQYF
v_call: TRBV4-3; j_call: TRBJ2-2; cdr3_aa: CASSQDDGRTGELFF
v_call: TRBV6-2/TRBV6-3; j_call: TRBJ1-1; cdr3_aa: CASSYAGLRGTEAFF
v_call: TRBV20-1; j_call: TRBJ2-1; cdr3_aa: CSARWTSGMDNEQFF
v_call: TRBV11-2; j_call: TRBJ1-5; cdr3_aa: CASSLGPGGGGAQHF
v_call: TRBV20-1; j_call: TRBJ2-5; cdr3_aa: CSARTSGQETQYF
v_call: TRBV12-3/TRBV12-4; j_call: TRBJ1-6; cdr3_aa: CASSPQGQRSPLHF
v_call: TRBV4-1; j_call: TRBJ1-2; cdr3_aa: CASSLEGRRIYGYTF
v_call: TRBV7-9; j_call: TRBJ2-1; cdr3_aa: CASSRRDEQFF